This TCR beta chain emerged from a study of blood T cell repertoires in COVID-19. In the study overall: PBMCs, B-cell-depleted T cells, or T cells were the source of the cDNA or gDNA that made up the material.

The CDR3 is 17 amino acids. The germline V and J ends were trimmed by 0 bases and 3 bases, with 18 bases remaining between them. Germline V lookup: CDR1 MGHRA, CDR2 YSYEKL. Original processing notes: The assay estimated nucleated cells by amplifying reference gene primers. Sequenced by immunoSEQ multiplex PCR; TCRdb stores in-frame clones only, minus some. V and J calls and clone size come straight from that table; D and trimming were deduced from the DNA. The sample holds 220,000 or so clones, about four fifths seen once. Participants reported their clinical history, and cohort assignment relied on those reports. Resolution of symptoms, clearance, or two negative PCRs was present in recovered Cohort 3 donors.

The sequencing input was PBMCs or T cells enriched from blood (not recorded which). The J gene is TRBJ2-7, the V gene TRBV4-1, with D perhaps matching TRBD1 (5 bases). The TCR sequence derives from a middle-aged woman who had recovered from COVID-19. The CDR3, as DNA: TGCGCCAGCAGCCAAGAGAGTAGGCAGGGCGTCTACTACGAGCAGTACTTC. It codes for CASSQESRQGVYYEQYF.